This TCR beta chain stems from a study of blood T cells in healthy people across ages. The CDR3 loop spans 16 amino acids. V gave up 7 bases and J gave up 10 bases; unmatched junction bases: 14. Germline CDR1 and CDR2: MNHNY and SVGAGI (reference sequence). Every sample had a minimum of 6.5 million PBMCs isolated. Study findings and constraints: CMV status of donors was not determined, possibly confounding expanded clonotype changes. It was held that diversity estimates obtained from one million T cells represented underestimates.

Using a J-beta primer mix together with a sample-barcoded 5' primer, a second PCR was run for about 7 to 12 cycles. TCRdb recomputed calls from the 5' RACE reads with MiXCR, one row per CDR3 protein. The table has a few hundred thousand distinct CDR3 sequences, roughly half seen once; the top ten hold 45% to 55%. As for this clonotype: Its matching antigen is unknown.

This rearrangement joins TRBV6-6 to TRBJ2-1, with 12 nucleotides matching TRBD2. The source material was blood. This sequence originates from a man aged 60-69 years in good health. CDR3 residues: CASTAPASGRAGEQFF. CDR3 DNA: TGTGCCAGCACCGCTCCAGCTAGCGGGAGGGCCGGGGAGCAGTTCTTC.